This T cell receptor (beta chain) comes out of a study of T cells in Graves' hyperthyroidism and ophthalmopathy. This clonotype has at least ten counts. V lost 5 bases, J lost 6 bases, and 13 bases lay in between. Germline CDR1 reads SGHAT; CDR2 reads FQNNGV. This CDR3 has 14 amino acids. Amplification of TCR beta CDR3 regions used RNA as the template. The HTBI primer set served for first-round RT-PCR of the TCR CDR3. TCRdb passed the multiplex PCR reads through MiXCR, listing each CDR3 protein once. The top ten clones hold under 55% of a sample with a few hundred thousand distinct CDR3 sequences, approximately 23% of them seen once.

The sample taken for sequencing was blood. This clonotype was sampled from a woman in her 70s with Graves' ophthalmopathy. This chain joins TRBV11-2 and TRBJ2-2; possible D gene TRBD2, 5 bases. Written as DNA, the CDR3 is TGTGCCAGCAGCCCATGGACGAGGGCCGGGGAGCTGTTTTTT. Its protein is CASSPWTRAGELFF.